Below are 10 T cell receptor beta chains sequenced from a single sample in a study of blood T cell repertoires in COVID-19. Only in-frame clones appear in the TCRdb table, and some are missing; sequencing was by immunoSEQ multiplex PCR. The table includes about 210,000 clones, around 91% detected once. The sample taken for sequencing was peripheral blood. The receptors were gathered from a woman aged 40 to 50 with acute or convalescent COVID-19.

The chain employs TRBV10-3 and TRBJ2-3; D might be TRBD2 (6 bases). V dropped 4 bases and J dropped 1 base, with 12 bases sitting between them. The germline V gene encodes CDR1 ENHRY and CDR2 SYGVKD. The CDR3 has 15 amino acids. The CDR3 DNA follows: TGTGCCATCAGTGGTGGGACGGGAGGCACAGATACGCAGTATTTT. It is translated as CAISGGTGGTDTQYF.

The V call is TRBV7-9, the J call TRBJ1-1, with D possibly being TRBD1 (5 bases). The CDR3 totals 16 residues. Looked up from germline, CDR1 is SEHNR and CDR2 is FQNEAQ (reference sequence). The V end lost 0 bases, the J end lost 0 bases, and 11 bases lay between the germline ends. In nucleotides, the CDR3 is TGTGCCAGCAGCTTAGCGCGGGAGGGGATGAACACTGAAGCTTTCTTT. It specifies CASSLAREGMNTEAFF.

This rearrangement joins TRBV3-1 (or the pseudogene TRBV3-2) to TRBJ1-2; D possibly corresponds to TRBD1 (6 bases). The CDR3 extends over 15 amino acids. Germline CDR1 LGHDT, CDR2 YNNKEL (reference sequence). Trimming took off 4 bases at V and 0 bases at J, with 12 bases between the two ends. The CDR3 is CASSPVGASNYGYTF. The CDR3 coding sequence is TGTGCCAGCAGCCCCGTGGGGGCATCTAACTATGGCTACACCTTC.

V is TRBV19 and J is TRBJ2-1, with 7 bases identical to TRBD2. V trimming: 8 bases; J trimming: 4 bases; junction bases outside the gene matches: 5. This CDR3 is built from 13 residues. Germline CDR1 and CDR2: LNHDA and SQIVND (reference sequence). CDR3 in amino acids: CASGRAAYNEQFF. The CDR3 nucleotides are TGTGCCAGTGGGAGGGCGGCGTACAATGAGCAGTTCTTC.

The chain employs TRBV10-2 and TRBJ1-1; possible D gene TRBD1, 5 bases. Germline assignment: CDR1 WSHSY and CDR2 SAAADI. CDR3 length equals 15 residues. Trimming pared 2 bases from V and 0 bases from J, leaving 10 bases between. The CDR3 coding sequence is TGCGCCAGCAGTGAGGGGGCTAACATGAACACTGAAGCTTTCTTT. Translating gives CASSEGANMNTEAFF.

This chain links TRBV5-4 with TRBJ1-2, with a weak D call TRBD1 (6 bases). The CDR3 totals 13 residues. In germline, CDR1 is SGHNT, CDR2 YYREEE (reference sequence). The V end was cut by 7 bases, the J end by 13 bases, with 23 bases between. This CDR3 is CASHQAYQGRGTF. DNA for the CDR3: TGTGCCAGCCATCAAGCTTATCAGGGGAGGGGCACCTTC.

This sequence joins TRBV19 and TRBJ1-1, with a weak D call TRBD1 (5 bases). From germline, CDR1 is LNHDA and CDR2 SQIVND (reference sequence). V lost 11 bases and J lost 0, with 16 bases in between. CDR3 length: 14 residues. The CDR3 bases are TGTGCCTCCCTCGGAGGGGTTTTGAACACTGAAGCTTTCTTT. Its translation: CASLGGVLNTEAFF.

V and J are TRBV5-1 and TRBJ1-3, with D unclear. Trimming cost V 4 bases and J 4 bases, with 18 bases left between them. Germline loops: CDR1 SGHRS, CDR2 YFSETQ. This CDR3 has 16 residues. The chain's CDR3 is CASSQNRGAKGNTIYF. CDR3 DNA sequence: TGCGCCAGCAGCCAGAATCGCGGAGCGAAAGGAAACACCATATATTTT. Complete variable domain (other parts from reference TRBV5-1 and TRBJ1-3): KAGVTQTPRYLIKTRGQQVTLSCSPISGHRSVSWYQQTPGQGLQFLFEYFSETQRNKGNFPGRFSGRQFSNSRSEMNVSTLELGDSALYLCASSQNRGAKGNTIYFGEGSWLTVV.

The chain has TRBV6-6 and TRBJ1-1; weak D call: TRBD1 (6 bases). V was shortened by 7 bases and J by 3 bases, with 12 bases between the two germline ends. CDR1 and CDR2 (germline): MNHNY, SVGAGI (reference sequence). This CDR3 is built from 13 residues. The CDR3 spells CASKTGLHTEAFF. CDR3 coding DNA: TGTGCCAGCAAAACAGGGCTTCACACTGAAGCTTTCTTT.

The rearrangement links TRBV5-1 to TRBJ2-2; the D gene is possibly TRBD1 (5 bases). The CDR3 is made up of 17 amino acids. The germline V gene encodes CDR1 SGHRS and CDR2 YFSETQ. V was clipped by 0 bases and J by 1 base, with 13 bases between them. The CDR3 here is CASSLDSRGGNTGELFF. The CDR3 region has the DNA TGCGCCAGCAGCTTGGATTCTAGGGGTGGGAACACCGGGGAGCTGTTTTTT.